The 24 T cell receptor beta chains given below trace back to one sample, sequenced in a study of blood T cell repertoires in COVID-19. Using immunoSEQ multiplex PCR, the repertoire was profiled, and TCRdb retains in-frame clones only, with some absent. The repertoire holds some 120,000 clones, with 80% to 95% as singletons. Sample: peripheral blood. The receptors originated from a man aged 50 or older with COVID-19, enrolled during active disease.

The CDR3 DNA reads TGCGCCAGCAGCCAAGATTTGCGGAGACAAGAGACCCAGTACTTC. Translation: CASSQDLRRQETQYF. V is TRBV4-1 and J is TRBJ2-5; no clear D gene. V shed 0 bases and J shed 2 bases, with 10 bases lying between them. CDR1 is MGHRA and CDR2 is YSYEKL in the germline V gene. This CDR3 contains 15 residues.

V is TRBV3-1 (or the pseudogene TRBV3-2) and J is TRBJ2-1; 10 bases agree with TRBD2. The germline gives CDR1 LGHDT, CDR2 YNNKEL (reference sequence). The CDR3 runs 16 residues. V shed 4 bases, J shed 12 bases, and the junction held 15 bases outside the gene matches. The chain's CDR3 is CASSPISWLAGDRQFF. CDR3 sequence (DNA): TGTGCCAGCAGCCCGATAAGTTGGCTAGCGGGAGACCGGCAGTTCTTC.

The V and J genes are TRBV12-5 and TRBJ2-1; TRBD1 aligns across 7 bases. V trimming: 6 bases; J trimming: 10 bases; junction bases outside the gene matches: 6. Germline CDR1 is LGHNT and CDR2 is FRNRAP. CDR3 length: 12 residues. The CDR3 here is CASGLGTDEQFF. In DNA, the CDR3 is TGTGCTAGTGGCCTCGGGACAGACGAGCAGTTCTTC.

V gene TRBV3-1 (or the pseudogene TRBV3-2) combines with J gene TRBJ1-2; 10 nucleotides line up with TRBD1. Trimming removed 4 bases from V and 6 bases from J; junction bases left unmatched: 5. From germline, CDR1 is LGHDT and CDR2 YNNKEL (reference sequence). The CDR3 is made up of 14 amino acids. CDR3: CASSRTGTGDGYTF. The CDR3 nucleotides are TGTGCCAGCAGCCGTACCGGGACAGGGGATGGCTACACCTTC.

V usage is TRBV6-6 and J usage is TRBJ2-2, with TRBD2 identical over 10 bases. The length of the CDR3 is 15 residues. Unmatched junction bases numbered 5, after V lost 7 bases and J lost 3 bases. Germline V CDR1 and CDR2: MNHNY, SVGAGI (reference sequence). CDR3 in DNA: TGTGCCAGCACGCTAGCGGGAGTGTACACCGGGGAGCTGTTTTTT. Protein sequence: CASTLAGVYTGELFF.

The DNA of the CDR3 is TGTGCTAGTGGTTCTACAGGGGGCAACACTGAAGCTTTCTTT. Protein sequence: CASGSTGGNTEAFF. V gene TRBV12-5 combines with J gene TRBJ1-1; the match to TRBD1 covers 9 bases. The junction had 2 bases not matched to a gene; V was cut back by 4 bases and J by 2 bases. There are 14 residues in the CDR3. Germline V CDR1 and CDR2: LGHNT, FRNRAP. The full variable domain, in which reference TRBV12-5 and TRBJ1-1 provide the parts outside the CDR3, is DARVTQTPRHKVTEMGQEVTMRCQPILGHNTVFWYRQTMMQGLELLAYFRNRAPLDDSGMPKDRFSAEMPDATLATLKIQPSEPRDSAVYFCASGSTGGNTEAFFGQGTRLTVV.

This chain connects TRBV3-1 (or the pseudogene TRBV3-2) to TRBJ2-7; TRBD2 matches 7 bases. V lost 4 bases, J lost 4 bases, and 10 bases stayed unmatched. Per germline, CDR1 LGHDT and CDR2 YNNKEL (reference sequence). CDR3 length: 15 residues. CDR3 in amino acids: CASSPLVGRGYEQYF. CDR3 DNA sequence: TGTGCCAGCAGCCCTCTAGTAGGGCGGGGGTACGAGCAGTACTTC.

The V gene is TRBV30, the J gene TRBJ2-5, with D unclear. Germline V gene sequence: CDR1 GTSNPN, CDR2 SVGIG (reference sequence). V shed 1 base and J shed 5 bases, with 5 bases lying between them. The CDR3 totals 11 residues. CDR3 amino acids: CAWSDRETQYF. The CDR3 DNA reads as TGTGCCTGGAGTGATCGGGAGACCCAGTACTTC.

This clone occurred once. The chain joins TRBV2 to TRBJ2-5; D is perhaps TRBD2 (6 bases). There are 13 residues in the CDR3. Trimming stripped 7 bases from V and 5 bases from J, with 14 bases between. CDR1 and CDR2 (germline): SNHLY, FYNNEI. In DNA, the CDR3 is TGTGCCAGCAATGGGAGGTCCGGGGAGACCCAGTACTTC. Translating it yields CASNGRSGETQYF.

The V and J genes are TRBV21-1 and TRBJ2-3; TRBD2 reflects the table's D call only, with no check against the DNA. TRBV21-1 is a pseudogene locus. The CDR3 loop spans 14 amino acids. The CDR3 reads CASSKRLAGDTQYF. The CDR3 DNA follows: TGTGCCAGCAGCAAGAGACTAGCTGGGGATACGCAGTATTTT.

The rearrangement joins TRBV7-9 to TRBJ2-5, with TRBD2 matching 11 bases. Germline CDR1 SEHNR, CDR2 FQNEAQ (reference sequence). The CDR3 length is 14 residues. Germline trimming cut 2 bases from V and 4 bases from J; bases unmatched to any gene: 0. The CDR3 nucleotides are TGTGCCAGCAGCTTACTAGCGGGAGGAGAGACCCAGTACTTC. Its protein product is CASSLLAGGETQYF.

The chain combines TRBV7-2 with TRBJ2-1; 13 nucleotides match TRBD2. J was trimmed by 9 bases and V by 1 base; bases with no gene match: 3. This CDR3 spans 15 amino acids. Germline values: CDR1 SGHTA, CDR2 FQGNSA. CDR3 amino acids: CASSLGTSGRGEQFF. The DNA for the CDR3 is TGTGCCAGCAGCTTAGGGACTAGCGGGAGAGGTGAGCAGTTCTTC.

This clone was counted a single time. The chain has TRBV9 and TRBJ2-1, with 13 positions matching TRBD2. Per germline, CDR1 SGDLS and CDR2 YYNGEE. The V gene end was trimmed by 1 base and the J gene end by 8 bases; junction bases not matched to a gene: 6. CDR3 length: 16 amino acids. The CDR3 sequence: CASSVSRGLAGDEQFF. The CDR3 DNA is TGTGCCAGCAGCGTAAGTCGCGGACTAGCGGGAGATGAGCAGTTCTTC.

The chain links TRBV14 to TRBJ2-7; D is possibly TRBD2 (5 bases). CDR3 length equals 17 residues. The ends were cut back, 0 bases at V and 0 bases at J, with 15 bases in the middle. Germline V gene lookup returns CDR1 SGHDN and CDR2 FVKESK. In nucleotides, the CDR3 is TGTGCCAGCAGCCAAGATTCGCAGCGGTATAGCTCCTACGAGCAGTACGTC. This sequence encodes CASSQDSQRYSSYEQYV.

This chain links TRBV19 with TRBJ1-5; D not certain. The CDR3 length is 12 residues. Germline-derived CDR1 and CDR2 are LNHDA and SQIVND (reference sequence). V lost 10 bases to trimming and J lost 0 bases, with 7 bases between them. CDR3 residues: CATSYSNQPQHF. CDR3 sequence (DNA): TGTGCCACCTCCTATAGCAATCAGCCCCAGCATTTT. The entire variable domain, with the rest obtained from reference TRBV19 and TRBJ1-5, is as follows: DGGITQSPKYLFRKEGQNVTLSCEQNLNHDAMYWYRQDPGQGLRLIYYSQIVNDFQKGDIAEGYSVSREKKESFPLTVTSAQKNPTAFYLCATSYSNQPQHFGDGTRLSIL.

This clone appeared a few times. The rearrangement links TRBV7-8 to TRBJ1-6, with D tentatively TRBD1 (5 bases). The CDR3 is 15 amino acids. Germline CDR1 is SGHVS and CDR2 is FQNEAQ. V dropped 5 bases and J dropped 9 bases, with 17 bases sitting between them. The CDR3 here is CASSPDGLGGSPLHF. DNA of the CDR3: TGTGCCAGCAGCCCGGACGGTCTCGGGGGTTCACCCCTCCACTTT.

In regard to this clone: The junction shows a germline mismatch at one end, possibly a read error. The V call is TRBV7-7, the J call TRBJ2-1, with D possibly being TRBD2 (5 bases). The V gene's germline CDR1 is SSHAT and CDR2 FNYEAQ (reference sequence). The CDR3 is 15 residues long. CDR3 protein: CASSLGPADYNEQFF. The CDR3 DNA follows: TGTGCTAGCAGCTTAGGTCCAGCGGACTACAATGAGCAGTTCTTC.

This clone was seen a single time. The chain carries TRBV7-3 and TRBJ1-5, with TRBD1 matching over 10 bases. Per the germline V gene, CDR1 is SGHTA and CDR2 is FQGTGA. The CDR3 contains 15 residues. Trimming at V came to 2 bases and at J to 5 bases, leaving 3 bases not matched to a gene. CDR3 amino acids: CASSLPGTGDQPQHF. CDR3 DNA: TGTGCCAGCAGCTTACCGGGGACAGGGGATCAGCCCCAGCATTTT.

The chain joins TRBV25-1 to TRBJ1-6; unclear D gene. The germline V gene encodes CDR1 MGHDK and CDR2 SYGVNS. CDR3 length equals 14 residues. V lost 7 bases to trimming and J lost 7 bases, with 14 bases between them. In DNA, the CDR3 is TGTGCCAGCAAATCCGGGAACGACAATTCACCCCTCCACTTT. Its translation: CASKSGNDNSPLHF.

This clone was detected once. This chain connects TRBV28 to TRBJ1-2; D not certain. CDR3 length equals 16 residues. Germline assignment: CDR1 MDHEN and CDR2 SYDVKM. Deletions cut 5 bases from V and 1 base from J, with 17 bases between. The CDR3 region has the DNA TGTGCCAGCAGTCCCCCGGAGGGCAGCGATAACTATGGCTACACCTTC. It encodes CASSPPEGSDNYGYTF.

The chain combines TRBV11-3 with TRBJ2-1; TRBD2 matches at 13 bases. V trimming: 1 base; J trimming: 5 bases; junction bases outside the gene matches: 5. The germline V gene has CDR1 SGHNT and CDR2 YENEEA. The CDR3 consists of 17 residues. Written as DNA, the CDR3 is TGTGCCAGCAGCTTAGTACTAGCGGGAGGGCGGAACAATGAGCAGTTCTTC. Encoded protein: CASSLVLAGGRNNEQFF. Complete variable domain (other parts from reference TRBV11-3 and TRBJ2-1): EAGVVQSPRYKIIEKKQPVAFWCNPISGHNTLYWYLQNLGQGPELLIRYENEEAVDDSQLPKDRFSAERLKGVDSTLKIQPAELGDSAVYLCASSLVLAGGRNNEQFFGPGTRLTVL.

The chain carries TRBV7-2 and TRBJ1-2, with a possible D match to TRBD1 (5 bases). The CDR3 loop spans 13 amino acids. V was cut by 5 bases and J by 4 bases, with 11 bases left in between. CDR1 is SGHTA, CDR2 FQGNSA, per germline. CDR3 residues: CASSATGGYGYTF. The CDR3 coding sequence is TGTGCCAGCAGCGCGACGGGGGGCTATGGCTACACCTTC.

The chain joins TRBV5-6 to TRBJ2-7; no reliable D call. The CDR3 totals 11 residues. V lost 0 bases, J lost 5 bases, and 3 bases lay in between. The germline V gene has CDR1 SGHDT and CDR2 YYEEEE. This CDR3 reads CASSLADEQYF. CDR3 DNA sequence: TGTGCCAGCAGCTTGGCGGACGAGCAGTACTTC.

The chain recombines TRBV5-4 with TRBJ2-7; 12 bases agree with TRBD2. The ends lost 3 bases at V and 7 bases at J; junction bases unmatched: 11. CDR1 and CDR2 (germline): SGHNT, YYREEE (reference sequence). The CDR3 has 16 residues. Written as DNA, the CDR3 is TGTGCCAGCAGCTCGGGAATTCTAGCGGGAGGGGGGGAGCAGTACTTC. It encodes CASSSGILAGGGEQYF.